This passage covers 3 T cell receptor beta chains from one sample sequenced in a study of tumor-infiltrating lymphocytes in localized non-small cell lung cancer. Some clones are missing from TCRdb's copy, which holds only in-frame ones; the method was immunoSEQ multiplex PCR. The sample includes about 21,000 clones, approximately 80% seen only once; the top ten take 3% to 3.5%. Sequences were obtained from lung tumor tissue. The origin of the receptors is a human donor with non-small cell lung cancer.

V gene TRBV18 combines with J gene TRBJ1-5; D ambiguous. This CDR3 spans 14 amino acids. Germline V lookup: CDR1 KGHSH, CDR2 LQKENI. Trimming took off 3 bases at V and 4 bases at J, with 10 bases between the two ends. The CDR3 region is CASSPTGGNQPQHF. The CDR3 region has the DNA TGTGCCAGCTCACCCACCGGTGGAAATCAGCCCCAGCATTTT.

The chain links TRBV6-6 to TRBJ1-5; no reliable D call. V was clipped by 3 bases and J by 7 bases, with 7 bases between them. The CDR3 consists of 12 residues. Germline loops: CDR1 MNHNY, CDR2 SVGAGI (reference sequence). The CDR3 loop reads CASSYGNQPQHF. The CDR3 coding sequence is TGTGCCAGCAGTTATGGGAACCAGCCCCAGCATTTT.

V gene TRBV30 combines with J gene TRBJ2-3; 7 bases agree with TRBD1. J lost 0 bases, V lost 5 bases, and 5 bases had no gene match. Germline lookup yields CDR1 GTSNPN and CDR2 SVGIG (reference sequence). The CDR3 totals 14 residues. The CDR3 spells CAWVDRRSTDTQYF. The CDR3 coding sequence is TGTGCCTGGGTGGACAGGAGAAGCACAGATACGCAGTATTTT.